This T cell receptor beta chain stems from a study of blood T cell repertoires in COVID-19. The data were produced by immunoSEQ multiplex PCR, yet TCRdb's version contains in-frame clones alone and is incomplete. The sample has around 250,000 clones; 65% to 90% are singletons. Between the trimmed V and J ends, which lost 7 bases and 8 bases, there was a span of 15 bases. The CDR3 extends over 14 amino acids. Germline V gene sequence: CDR1 MDHEN, CDR2 SYDVKM. Material for sequencing was PBMCs or T cells enriched from blood (not recorded which). The clonotype originates from a man between 18 and 35 years old who had recovered from COVID-19. The V gene is TRBV28, the J gene TRBJ1-6; D is perhaps TRBD1 (5 bases). CDR3 in amino acids: CASKWGVRDSPLHF. CDR3 sequence (DNA): TGTGCCAGCAAATGGGGGGTGAGGGATTCACCCCTCCACTTT.